The rows below give T cell receptor beta chains drawn from one sample of a study of T cells in Graves' hyperthyroidism and ophthalmopathy. TCRdb analysed the multiplex PCR reads with MiXCR anew, one entry per CDR3 protein. The data hold around 540,000 distinct CDR3 sequences, with around 42% observed a single time. Sequencing was carried out using peripheral blood or thyroid tissue (not recorded which). The receptors come from a woman aged 18-29 years with Graves' hyperthyroidism. Each CDR3 is given with its conserved first and last residue. Each record gives: V gene, J gene, clone size, CDR3 protein. Not every row has a clone size; where given, it reads once, few, many or a size class.

V gene: TRBV7-9; J gene: TRBJ2-7; clone size: few; CDR3 protein: CASSQGGRASSYEQYF
V gene: TRBV19; J gene: TRBJ2-5; clone size: .; CDR3 protein: CATPGQRQETQYF
V gene: TRBV7-2; J gene: TRBJ1-4; clone size: once; CDR3 protein: CASSLAAQRGDKLFF
V gene: TRBV5-8; J gene: TRBJ1-5; clone size: few; CDR3 protein: CASSWRGPRPQHF
V gene: TRBV7-9; J gene: TRBJ2-7; clone size: .; CDR3 protein: CASSAGDRYEQYF
V gene: TRBV19; J gene: TRBJ1-5; clone size: .; CDR3 protein: CASSISQGAPGQPQHF
V gene: TRBV10-3; J gene: TRBJ1-1; clone size: .; CDR3 protein: CASSYYPGQGASEAFF
V gene: TRBV2; J gene: TRBJ1-5; clone size: many; CDR3 protein: CASSQGWDQPQHF
V gene: TRBV7-9; J gene: TRBJ1-2; clone size: .; CDR3 protein: CASSWTGAPYGYTF
V gene: TRBV29-1; J gene: TRBJ1-4; clone size: .; CDR3 protein: CSVTGGANTGANEKLFF
V gene: TRBV20-1; J gene: TRBJ1-6; clone size: .; CDR3 protein: CSATGTGNSPLHF
V gene: TRBV7-9; J gene: TRBJ1-1; clone size: .; CDR3 protein: CASSSVARNPEAFF
V gene: TRBV11-2; J gene: TRBJ2-2; clone size: .; CDR3 protein: CASRPFQGGTGELFF
V gene: TRBV7-9; J gene: TRBJ2-5; clone size: many; CDR3 protein: CASSWGTLQETQYF
V gene: TRBV20-1; J gene: TRBJ1-5; clone size: few; CDR3 protein: CSAPRTGGVNQPQHF
V gene: TRBV2; J gene: TRBJ1-1; clone size: many; CDR3 protein: CALKRGQGDTEAFF
V gene: TRBV15; J gene: TRBJ2-6; clone size: .; CDR3 protein: CATSGQFSSGANVLTF
V gene: TRBV7-9; J gene: TRBJ1-4; clone size: .; CDR3 protein: CASSPTQEKLFF
V gene: TRBV3-1; J gene: TRBJ2-7; clone size: .; CDR3 protein: CASSGTETYEQYF
V gene: TRBV20-1; J gene: TRBJ1-4; clone size: few; CDR3 protein: CSASGGRTNEKLFF
V gene: TRBV9; J gene: TRBJ1-6; clone size: few; CDR3 protein: CASRKGQGSYNSPLHF
V gene: TRBV6-6; J gene: TRBJ1-5; clone size: .; CDR3 protein: CASSFQPNQPQHF